This T cell receptor (beta chain) stems from a study of T cells of healthy individuals. This clonotype came up many times. TCRdb reprocessed the 5' RACE reads via MiXCR and lists one record per CDR3 protein. The sample shows 45,000 to 60,000 distinct CDR3 sequences, about 15% of them seen only once. CDR1 and CDR2 (germline): SQVTM, ANQGSEA. CDR3 length equals 15 residues. The V gene end was trimmed by 6 bases and the J gene end by 2 bases; junction bases not matched to a gene: 9. The TCR originated in a human donor in good health. The chain uses TRBV29-1 and TRBJ1-3; 8 nucleotides match TRBD1. This chain's CDR3 is CSVFTDRDAGNTIYF. CDR3 nucleotide sequence: TGCAGCGTATTCACGGACAGGGACGCTGGAAACACCATATATTTT.